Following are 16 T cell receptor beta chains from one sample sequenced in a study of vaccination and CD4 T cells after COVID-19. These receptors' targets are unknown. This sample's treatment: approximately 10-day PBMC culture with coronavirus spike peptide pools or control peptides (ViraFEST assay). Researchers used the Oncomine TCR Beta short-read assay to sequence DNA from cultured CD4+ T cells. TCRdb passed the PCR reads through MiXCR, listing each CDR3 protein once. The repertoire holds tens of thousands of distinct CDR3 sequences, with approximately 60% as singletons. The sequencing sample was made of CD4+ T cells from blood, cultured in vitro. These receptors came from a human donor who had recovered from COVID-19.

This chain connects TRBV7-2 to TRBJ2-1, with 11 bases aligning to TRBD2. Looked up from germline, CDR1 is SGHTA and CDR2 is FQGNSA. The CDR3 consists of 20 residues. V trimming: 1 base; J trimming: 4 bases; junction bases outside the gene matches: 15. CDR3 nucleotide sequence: TGTGCCAGCAGCTTAGTTTCGGCTAGCGGGAGGCCAGGGAGATACAATGAGCAGTTCTTC. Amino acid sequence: CASSLVSASGRPGRYNEQFF.

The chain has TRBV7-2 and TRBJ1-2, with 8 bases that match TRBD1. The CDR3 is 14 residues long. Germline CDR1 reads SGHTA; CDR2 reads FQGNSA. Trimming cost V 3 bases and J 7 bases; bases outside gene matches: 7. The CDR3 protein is CASSFGQGSSGYTF. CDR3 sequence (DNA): TGTGCCAGCAGCTTCGGACAGGGTTCCTCTGGCTACACCTTC.

The CDR3: CASSPGTVGNYGYTF. The CDR3 DNA sequence: TGTGCCAGCAGCCCCGGGACAGTGGGGAACTATGGCTACACCTTC. V is TRBV7-2 and J is TRBJ1-2, with 7 positions matching TRBD1. The CDR3 consists of 15 residues. V gave up 5 bases and J gave up 2 bases; unmatched junction bases: 8. Germline V CDR1 and CDR2: SGHTA, FQGNSA. The whole variable domain, filled in from reference TRBV7-2 and TRBJ1-2, reads GAGVSQSPSNKVTEKGKDVELRCDPISGHTALYWYRQSLGQGLEFLIYFQGNSAPDKSGLPSDRFSAERTGGSVSTLTIQRTQQEDSAVYLCASSPGTVGNYGYTFGSGTRLTVV.

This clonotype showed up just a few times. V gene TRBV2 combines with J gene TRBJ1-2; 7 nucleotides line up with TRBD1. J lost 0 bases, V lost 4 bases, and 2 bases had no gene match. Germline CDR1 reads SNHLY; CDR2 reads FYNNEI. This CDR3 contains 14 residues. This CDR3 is CASSGQGANYGYTF. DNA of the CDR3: TGTGCCAGCAGTGGTCAGGGGGCTAACTATGGCTACACCTTC.

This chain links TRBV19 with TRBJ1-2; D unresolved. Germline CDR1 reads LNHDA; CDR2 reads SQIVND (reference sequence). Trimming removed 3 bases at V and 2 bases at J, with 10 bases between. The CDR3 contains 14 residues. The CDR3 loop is CASSILGSNYGYTF. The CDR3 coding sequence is TGTGCCAGTAGTATCCTTGGGTCCAACTATGGCTACACCTTC. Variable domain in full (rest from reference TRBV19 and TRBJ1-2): DGGITQSPKYLFRKEGQNVTLSCEQNLNHDAMYWYRQDPGQGLRLIYYSQIVNDFQKGDIAEGYSVSREKKESFPLTVTSAQKNPTAFYLCASSILGSNYGYTFGSGTRLTVV.

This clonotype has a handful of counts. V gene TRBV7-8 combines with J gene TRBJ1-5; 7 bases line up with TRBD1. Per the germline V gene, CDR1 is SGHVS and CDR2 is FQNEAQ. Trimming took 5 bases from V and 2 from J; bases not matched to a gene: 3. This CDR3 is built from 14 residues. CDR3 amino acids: CASSQGGRNQPQHF. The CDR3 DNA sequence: TGTGCCAGCAGCCAGGGGGGTCGCAATCAGCCCCAGCATTTT.

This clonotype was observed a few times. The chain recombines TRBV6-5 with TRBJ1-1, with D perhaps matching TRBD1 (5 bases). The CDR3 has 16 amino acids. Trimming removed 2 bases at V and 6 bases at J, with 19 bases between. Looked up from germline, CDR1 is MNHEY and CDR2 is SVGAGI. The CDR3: CASSYTFGATGSEAFF. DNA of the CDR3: TGTGCCAGCAGTTACACTTTCGGGGCGACGGGCTCTGAAGCTTTCTTT.

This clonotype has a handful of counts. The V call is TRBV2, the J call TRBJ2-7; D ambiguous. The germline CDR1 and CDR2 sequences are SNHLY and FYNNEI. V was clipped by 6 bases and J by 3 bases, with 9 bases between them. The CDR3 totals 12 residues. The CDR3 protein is CASSFGVYEQYF. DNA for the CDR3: TGTGCCAGCAGCTTTGGAGTCTACGAGCAGTACTTC.

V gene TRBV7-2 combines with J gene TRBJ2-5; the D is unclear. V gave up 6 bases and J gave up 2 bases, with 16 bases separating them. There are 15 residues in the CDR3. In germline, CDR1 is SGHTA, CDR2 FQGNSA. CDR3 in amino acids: CASSPQAGRQETQYF. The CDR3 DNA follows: TGTGCCAGCAGTCCCCAAGCCGGAAGGCAAGAGACCCAGTACTTC.

The CDR3 spells CASVREGEKLFF. In DNA, the CDR3 is TGTGCCAGCGTCAGGGAAGGGGAAAAACTGTTTTTT. The J gene is TRBJ1-4, the V gene TRBV2; tentative D call: TRBD1 (5 bases). Deletions cut 8 bases from V and 8 bases from J, with 12 bases between. The CDR3 has 12 amino acids. Germline V lookup: CDR1 SNHLY, CDR2 FYNNEI.

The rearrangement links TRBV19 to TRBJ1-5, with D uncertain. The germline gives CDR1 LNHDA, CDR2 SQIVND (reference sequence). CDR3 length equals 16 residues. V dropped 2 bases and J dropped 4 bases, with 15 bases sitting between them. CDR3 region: CASSIRSPAVNQPQHF. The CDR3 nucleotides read TGTGCCAGTAGTATACGTTCGCCCGCAGTTAATCAGCCCCAGCATTTT.

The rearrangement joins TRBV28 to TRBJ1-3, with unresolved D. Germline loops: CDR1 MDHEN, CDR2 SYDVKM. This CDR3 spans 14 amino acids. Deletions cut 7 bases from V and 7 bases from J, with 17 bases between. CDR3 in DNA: TGTGCCAGCAACCCGACGAACAAGGAGAACACCATATATTTT. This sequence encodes CASNPTNKENTIYF.

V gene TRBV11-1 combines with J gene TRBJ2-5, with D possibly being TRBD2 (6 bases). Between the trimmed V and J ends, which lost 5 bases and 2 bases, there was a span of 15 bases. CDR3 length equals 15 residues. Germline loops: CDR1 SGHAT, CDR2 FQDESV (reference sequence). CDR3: CASSRDSDWQETQYF. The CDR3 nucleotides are TGTGCCAGCAGCCGGGACTCGGATTGGCAAGAGACCCAGTACTTC.

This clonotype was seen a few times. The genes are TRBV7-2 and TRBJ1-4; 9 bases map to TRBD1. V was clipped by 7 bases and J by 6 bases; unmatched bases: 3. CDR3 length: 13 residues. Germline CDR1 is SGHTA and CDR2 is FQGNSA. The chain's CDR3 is CASNRDRDEKLFF. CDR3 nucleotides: TGTGCCAGCAACCGGGACAGGGATGAAAAACTGTTTTTT.

The CDR3 coding sequence is TGTGCCAGCAGAGAGGACAGGGGGCGAACTGAAGCTTTCTTT. This codes for CASREDRGRTEAFF. V is TRBV27 and J is TRBJ1-1, with TRBD1 identical over 11 bases. With V trimmed by 6 bases and J by 5 bases, 5 bases remained unmatched. CDR3 length: 14 residues. Germline V gene sequence: CDR1 MNHEY, CDR2 SMNVEV (reference sequence).

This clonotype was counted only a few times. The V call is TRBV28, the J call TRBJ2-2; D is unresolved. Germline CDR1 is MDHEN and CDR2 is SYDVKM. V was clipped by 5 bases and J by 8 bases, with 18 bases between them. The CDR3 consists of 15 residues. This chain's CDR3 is CASSRATSDEGELFF. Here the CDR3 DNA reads TGTGCCAGCAGTCGCGCTACCTCAGACGAGGGGGAGCTGTTTTTT.